This paragraph covers one TCR beta chain sequence. Its target antigen remains unknown. Nothing much larger sits one base from this clone, and base qualities are not available. The library relied on the immunoSEQ multiplex PCR assay. For the multiplex PCR, a mixture combining 60 forward primers for TCR Vbeta segments and 13 reverse primers for TCR Jbeta segments was used. The CDR3 region of rearranged TCR beta genes was amplified from genomic DNA with a multiplex PCR assay. The amplified TCR beta libraries were sequenced on the Illumina HiSeq System as 87-base-pair reads. As for how the authors treated the data: Across the roughly 670 repertoires, a later analysis counted tens of millions of unique TCR beta chains, 9 million to 14 million of which were shared by at least two donors. A nearest-neighbor algorithm error-corrected the raw reads and collapsed the reads into unique sequences, merging closely related sequences to remove PCR and sequencing errors. To assign V, D and J gene segments, CDR3 sequences were aligned to IMGT reference sequences. For a sequence to be retained, at least a six-nucleotide match to both a V gene segment and a J gene segment was required. A rearrangement counted as productive if the CDR3 had no stop codons and remained in frame with V and J, and every other rearrangement counted as non-productive. CDR3 was defined by IMGT convention, running from the second conserved V-encoded cysteine to the conserved J-encoded phenylalanine. The earlier analysis of 550 to 650 of the donors excluded any sequence lacking an unambiguous match to a single V gene segment. In an earlier analysis of a few hundred of the donors, V segments were called functional above 56.7% productive rearrangements and were called segregating when the between-donor standard deviation exceeded 5%. A statistical classification framework was developed to diagnose cytomegalovirus status using the catalog of TCR beta chain sequences. In a later analysis, TCR nucleotide sequences were compared against IMGT/GENE-DB human TR gene sequences so that V and J genes could be assigned. A later analysis assigned CDR3 sequences and most-parsimonious VDJ recombination scenarios with the TCRdist pipeline. In a later analysis, each TCR beta chain was defined by its CDR3 amino acid sequence together with its V-gene family, and reads without a unique V-gene family were excluded. To address suspected cross-contamination and a sequencing artifact, a later analysis removed roughly 640 highly shared, low-generation-probability nucleotide sequences. In a later analysis, a clonal expansion index for each public chain was calculated from normalized within-repertoire ranks of inferred template counts. In a later analysis, generation probabilities were computed using a VDJ recombination model fitted to out-of-frame rearrangements, and the results were checked against IGoR. Hypergeometric tests were used in a later analysis to score TCR-TCR, TCR-HLA and TCR-CMV co-occurrence, with a repertoire-size bias correction applied to the TCR pairs. In a later analysis, false discovery rates were estimated by permuting HLA or CMV assignments 20 times. In a later analysis, co-occurring TCRs were grouped using DBSCAN, and TCRdist sequence similarity was added for clustering within HLA-allele-positive subsets. Co-occurrence clustering excluded repertoires with fewer than 30,000 or more than 120,000 public chains, plus five with anomalous nucleotide sharing. Here the immuneACCESS table is served through TCRdb, limited to in-frame sequences with V and J called. Missing clones are a known gap in these copies; in checked studies unresolved V genes cover under half, and the rest lacks a known reason. The DNA was the basis for D and trimming; V, J and clone size are from that table. For this sample the table gives 110,000 or so clones, of which 69% were detected only once. The top ten hold about 5% of the sample.

In total, approximately 610 healthy bone marrow donors made up the cohort. Cohort members were all nominally healthy when sampled, although unrecorded immune exposures were likely present. The donor was CMV seropositive and was included in the group of 250 to 350 seropositive cohort members. Each donor provided a peripheral blood sample, and peripheral blood mononuclear cells were used for TCR beta sequencing. Genomic DNA extraction from the blood cell samples was performed with the Qiagen DNeasy Blood Extraction Kit. This sample is drawn from a study of cytomegalovirus exposure and HLA in healthy donors (dated by TCRdb to the late 2010s). Notes on the research overall: An earlier analysis of 587 of the donors reported around 280 Gb of sequence data and 95 million to 120 million unique TCR beta sequences obtained from around 190 million T cells. High-throughput TCR immunosequencing, statistical association of individual TCRs with disease status, and machine learning were combined to predict cytomegalovirus infection status. All discovery cohort repertoires had been generated using a single sequencing platform. Alongside the repertoire data, information on donor age, sex, ethnicity and CMV serostatus was compiled. Among the roughly 400 genotyped donors, around 81% belonged to the genetic ancestry cluster associated with self-reported Caucasian donors. An earlier analysis of approximately 640 of the donors applied high-throughput TCR beta sequencing to assess whether each TCR beta V gene segment acted as functional or pseudogenic. The number of donors typed differed by locus, with roughly 620-640 for A, B, C, DRB1 and DQB1, roughly 520 for DQA1, under 610 for DPA1, and around 450 for DPB1. The study used immunosequencing to profile the T cell repertoires of several hundred subjects and linked those repertoires to cytomegalovirus serostatus. Roughly 300 gigabases of sequencing data and 70 million to 100 million unique TCR sequences were included in an early release covering about 700 HLA-typed donors. Because of strong linkage in the cohort, roughly five DR-DQ haplotypes were treated as single units for association and clustering. Rather than drawing on any new phenotypic data, the later analysis identified candidate immune exposures from TCR beta sequences and the way those sequences occurred across donors. Across under 500 genotyped donors of the cohort, an average of about 250,000 unique TCR beta nucleotide sequences per donor were sequenced, and 15% to 20% of those sequences were non-productive. Besides the first cohort of 666 subjects, a separate validation cohort made up of around 120 different subjects was used. A later genetic analysis used genome-wide SNP genotypes for about 65% of the 666 donors, treating that subset as a discovery cohort. HLA typing covered class I and class II loci at four-digit resolution. The study was designed to test whether signatures of past pathogen exposure could be identified by cataloging public T cell receptors. A later analysis re-analyzed previously published TCR beta repertoires from approximately 670 donors and added high-resolution HLA genotyping to study TCR occurrence patterns.

In the germline V gene, CDR1 corresponds to ENHRY and CDR2 to SYGVKD. Trimming at the junction amounts to 4 bases on V and 1 base on J, and the germline ends lie 10 bases apart. Reading from cysteine to phenylalanine, the CDR3 counts 14 amino acids. Solely the CDR3 DNA is kept, with 42 bases framed from the first base. Results and caveats for the whole study, not just this receptor: Most TCR sequences were seen in very few donors, while some public TCRs were found in many individuals. Because HLA typing was unavailable for some donors at each locus, only the typed subset was used in association tests. Compared with equally common non-associated chains, HLA-associated TCR beta chains in a later analysis were more clonally expanded and had lower generation probabilities. Specific HLA alleles were associated with around 18,000 TCR beta sequences at a false discovery rate of 0.05 in a later analysis. A further reported finding was that TCR beta sequences accurately predicted the HLA-A and HLA-B alleles for most subjects in the first cohort. Several of the top co-occurrence clusters appeared to be linked to parvovirus B19, influenza, CMV and Epstein-Barr virus, according to a later analysis. CMV serostatus was the only immune exposure information available for the cohort. Broadly in line with IMGT annotations, most TCR beta V segments showed up in productive rearrangements about 87% or about 30% of the time in an earlier analysis of around 550 of the donors. The study gave a list of 150 to 200 TCR beta chains associated with cytomegalovirus. A later genetic analysis associated a missense DCLRE1C variant with V-gene and J-gene trimming of TCR beta chains, and an independent cohort replicated the association. In a later analysis, the rate of TCR association differed among HLA loci, with DRB1 alleles having the most associated TCRs and HLA-C alleles having the fewest. Strong co-occurrence of HLA alleles, especially DR and DQ, made assigning TCR associations to individual alleles difficult. This cohort had only TCR beta chains sequenced, and the lack of alpha or paired-chain data limited which features could be detected. The sequencing pipeline was judged likely to have produced a cluster of highly shared sequence variants as a technical artifact. Because counts were too low, under 20 rarely observed V segments, including chromosome 9 orphons, were left out of the earlier analysis of 587 of the donors. In both the original and validation cohorts, the classifier was reported to diagnose cytomegalovirus status with high specificity and sensitivity. The authors suggested that the approach could potentially be generalized to other disease states and immunological phenotypes. Roughly uniform sequencing depth across donors was assumed in presence/absence analyses, although this assumption may not hold. A later genetic analysis reported fewer N-insertions in productive TCRs among donors in an Asian-associated ancestry cluster than the roughly 700-donor mean. Most CMV-associated TCR beta chains appeared to be HLA-restricted in a later analysis, and the HLA associations seemed to be driven largely by CMV exposure. In vitro tests confirmed that a few of the cytomegalovirus-associated TCR beta chains recognize cytomegalovirus antigens. Linkage disequilibrium might explain the correlated functional status among segregating V segments, but an unknown experimental factor could not be ruled out. Some IMGT-functional V segments, including TRBV6-2 and TRBV6-3, could not be distinguished by the 87-base-pair reads and were therefore excluded.

The origin of this receptor is a woman in her seventies in good health and CMV-seropositive. Sequencing was performed on PBMCs. The V and J genes are TRBV10-3 and TRBJ1-1, with a weak D call of TRBD1 (6 bases match). The DNA sequence is TGTGCCATCAGTGGATCAGGGGCGAACACTGAAGCTTTCTTT. It is translated as CAISGSGANTEAFF.